This T cell receptor (beta chain) came from a study of neurological immune-mediated disorders. The study's findings and limits: Patients with HTLV-1-associated myelopathy had the highest level of TCR clonal expansion, whereas patients with multiple sclerosis had the lowest level, falling beneath the level found in healthy controls. Subjects shared no identical expanded-clone CDR3 amino acid sequences, suggesting private TCR-beta repertoires in all groups. The repertoires of 18 of 34 multiple sclerosis patients fell into one related-CDR3 cluster (a possible signature) under phylogenetic grouping.

TCRdb redid the calling of the 5' RACE reads with MiXCR, one entry per CDR3 protein. Altogether some 37,000 distinct CDR3 sequences are present, about 3.3% being singletons, with the ten largest covering more than 7%. Many counts were recorded for this clonotype. Its antigen is unknown. Time point of the sample: longitudinal time-point 1 (baseline). The sequencing input was PBMCs. The sequence came from a woman aged 55-70 years with multiple sclerosis.

CDR3 nucleotides: TGTGCCAGCAGTTACTCCCGTACTAGCAATCAGCCCCAGCATTTT. Its protein is CASSYSRTSNQPQHF. The chain joins TRBV6-5 to TRBJ1-5; D gene unclear. This CDR3 has 15 residues. Looked up from germline, CDR1 is MNHEY and CDR2 is SVGAGI. The V gene lost 0 bases and the J gene lost 0 bases, with 6 bases spanning the gap.